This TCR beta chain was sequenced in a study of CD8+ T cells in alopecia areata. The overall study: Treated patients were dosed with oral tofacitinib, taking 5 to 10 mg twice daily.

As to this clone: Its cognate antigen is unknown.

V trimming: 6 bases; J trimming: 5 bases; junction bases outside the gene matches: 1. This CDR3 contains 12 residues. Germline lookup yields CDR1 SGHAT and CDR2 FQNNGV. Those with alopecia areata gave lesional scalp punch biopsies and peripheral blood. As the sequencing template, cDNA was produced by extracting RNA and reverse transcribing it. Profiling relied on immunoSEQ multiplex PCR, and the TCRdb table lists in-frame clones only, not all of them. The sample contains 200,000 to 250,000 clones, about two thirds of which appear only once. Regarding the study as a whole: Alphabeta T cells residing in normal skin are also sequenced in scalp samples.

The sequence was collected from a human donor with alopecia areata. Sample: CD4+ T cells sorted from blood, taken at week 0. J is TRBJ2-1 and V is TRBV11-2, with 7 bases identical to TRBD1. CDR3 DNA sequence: TGTGCCAGCAGGGGACAGCACAATGAGCAGTTCTTC. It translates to CASRGQHNEQFF.